Listed below are T cell receptor beta chains from one sample, sequenced in a study of blood T cell repertoires in COVID-19. Measured with immunoSEQ multiplex PCR; TCRdb has only the in-frame clones, and not every one. The table includes 380,000 or so clones, approximately 89% detected once. Sample: PBMCs or T cells enriched from blood (not recorded which). Every receptor here comes from a man aged 25 to 40 who had recovered from COVID-19. Both conserved end residues are part of each CDR3. Fields, in order: CDR3 protein, V gene.

CDR3 protein: CASRGGVREDQPQHF
V gene: TRBV27

CDR3 protein: CAISRTSGDNEQFF
V gene: TRBV10-3

CDR3 protein: CASSPSLATEAFF
V gene: TRBV6-2/TRBV6-3

CDR3 protein: CASSLGRTGGIEAFF
V gene: TRBV7-6

CDR3 protein: CASSTTTGTNYGYTF
V gene: TRBV18

CDR3 protein: CASSAASGWEAKNIQYF
V gene: TRBV2

CDR3 protein: CASSPGQGNYGYTF
V gene: TRBV19

CDR3 protein: CASSQDRRQDEKLFF
V gene: TRBV4-3

CDR3 protein: CASSTRTGKGYTF
V gene: TRBV7-8

CDR3 protein: CASSFRQGMDILEGYTF
V gene: TRBV6-2/TRBV6-3

CDR3 protein: CSVEGTESYNEQFF
V gene: TRBV29-1

CDR3 protein: CASSTTGLAGGHVQYF
V gene: TRBV19

CDR3 protein: CASSLSTVTLGNTIYF
V gene: TRBV7-9

CDR3 protein: CASSDRSRPTYEQYF
V gene: TRBV9

CDR3 protein: CAWRGSNYGYTF
V gene: TRBV30

CDR3 protein: CASSLNRGFDNSPLHF
V gene: TRBV5-6

CDR3 protein: CATSPAGVGTGELFF
V gene: TRBV24-1

CDR3 protein: CASSDGQGSPQPQHF
V gene: TRBV4-2

CDR3 protein: CASSMRETEAFF
V gene: TRBV19

CDR3 protein: CATSSGLRGFNMNTEAFF
V gene: TRBV15

CDR3 protein: CASSDSAGFEQYF
V gene: TRBV6-4

CDR3 protein: CASSSSVRETQYF
V gene: TRBV5-1

CDR3 protein: CASSNYGGETTNEKLFF
V gene: TRBV21-1

CDR3 protein: CASSRDRVVQYF
V gene: TRBV11-2

CDR3 protein: CASSHFILIGDTEAFF
V gene: TRBV7-9

CDR3 protein: CASSFYSVSSGGTDTQYF
V gene: TRBV5-1

CDR3 protein: CASRPSGNTGELFF
V gene: TRBV11-3

CDR3 protein: CASSDSPDSVSGSFF
V gene: TRBV6-4

CDR3 protein: CSVEGTDYEQYF
V gene: TRBV29-1

CDR3 protein: CASSYGRDYGYTF
V gene: TRBV6-5

CDR3 protein: CASSFGQGGQETQYF
V gene: TRBV7-9

CDR3 protein: CASSPETGSNQPQHF
V gene: TRBV5-5

CDR3 protein: CASSPGRGQGAYEQYF
V gene: TRBV19

CDR3 protein: CASSKEDRPARQTF
V gene: TRBV21-1

CDR3 protein: CASSDGGGGYTF
V gene: TRBV25-1

CDR3 protein: CATSDSGGWGYTF
V gene: TRBV24-1

CDR3 protein: CASSATGGITGELFF
V gene: TRBV9

CDR3 protein: CAWSRGGGNQPQHF
V gene: TRBV30

CDR3 protein: CASSYLQGRDVYGYTF
V gene: TRBV7-9

CDR3 protein: CASDKAGNTIYF
V gene: TRBV12-3/TRBV12-4

CDR3 protein: CASRNLRDGYGYTF
V gene: TRBV2

CDR3 protein: CASSEQVNTEAFF
V gene: TRBV9

CDR3 protein: CASSGSLSDTQYF
V gene: TRBV10-1

CDR3 protein: CASSPRGTYEQYF
V gene: TRBV7-8

CDR3 protein: CASIPGQGTGPYGYTF
V gene: TRBV19

CDR3 protein: CASSLGDSSYEQYF
V gene: TRBV5-1

CDR3 protein: CASKEAGGQETQYF
V gene: TRBV6-5

CDR3 protein: CASSEFQGVGAFF
V gene: TRBV6-1

CDR3 protein: CASSSDPDRAGKNF
V gene: TRBV5-1

CDR3 protein: CASRLETGQVGNQPQHF
V gene: TRBV19